Listed here are 7 T cell receptor beta chains from one sample, sequenced in a study of Ad26.COV2.S vaccination and SARS-CoV-2 variants. Libraries were prepared by immunoSEQ multiplex PCR; TCRdb keeps only in-frame clonotypes and omits some of them. This table has some 640,000 clones, roughly 90% appearing once. Treatment given: roughly 19 received Ad26.COV2.S at low or high dose, single or two shots; about five received placebo; per-sample allocation not given. On day 63 after the first injection, vaccine and placebo recipients gave samples. Source: peripheral blood, taken in a trial of Ad26.COV2.S vaccine versus placebo. These receptors all come from a person between 18 and 60 years old who received the Ad26.COV2.S COVID-19 vaccine or a placebo.

The chain employs TRBV7-2 and TRBJ2-1; D unclear. Trimming removed 1 base from V and 6 bases from J, with 13 bases in between. The germline V gene has CDR1 SGHTA and CDR2 FQGNSA. The CDR3 loop spans 15 amino acids. The CDR3: CASSLGATSFNEQFF. DNA of the CDR3: TGTGCCAGCAGCTTAGGGGCCACTTCTTTCAATGAGCAGTTCTTC.

The chain uses TRBV11-1 and TRBJ2-5; D uncertain. The germline V and J ends were trimmed by 1 base and 5 bases, with 11 bases remaining between them. The CDR3 extends over 14 amino acids. Per the germline V gene, CDR1 is SGHAT and CDR2 is FQDESV (reference sequence). The CDR3 protein is CASSLVTFTETQYF. The DNA of the CDR3 is TGTGCCAGCAGCTTAGTCACCTTTACTGAGACCCAGTACTTC.

In its sample, this clone was seen once. The chain combines TRBV3-1 (or the pseudogene TRBV3-2) with TRBJ1-3, with a possible D match to TRBD1 (5 bases). The CDR3 spans 14 residues. The germline V and J ends were trimmed by 3 bases and 0 bases, with 6 bases remaining between them. The germline V gene encodes CDR1 LGHDT and CDR2 YNNKEL (reference sequence). The CDR3, as DNA: TGTGCCAGCAGCCAGGGGGACTCTGGAAACACCATATATTTT. Its protein product is CASSQGDSGNTIYF.

The J gene is TRBJ2-7, the V gene TRBV19; 8 bases line up with TRBD1. Germline loops: CDR1 LNHDA, CDR2 SQIVND (reference sequence). V was clipped by 2 bases and J by 2 bases; unmatched bases: 8. The CDR3 is 16 amino acids. The CDR3 reads CASSISGRGPTYEQYF. The DNA of the CDR3 is TGTGCCAGTAGTATATCTGGCAGGGGGCCGACCTACGAGCAGTACTTC.

The V call is TRBV18, the J call TRBJ2-2, with D possibly TRBD2 on 5 matching bases. The CDR3 is 15 amino acids. CDR1 is KGHSH, CDR2 LQKENI, per germline. V gave up 1 base and J gave up 5 bases, with 11 bases separating them. CDR3 region: CASSPQESGTGELFF. DNA of the CDR3: TGTGCCAGCTCACCACAGGAATCGGGAACCGGGGAGCTGTTTTTT.

This clone was seen a few times. The CDR3 DNA reads TGTGCCAGCAGCTTTGAAAGGGACTCCGTAGCTTTCTTT. It is translated as CASSFERDSVAFF. This chain joins TRBV5-5 and TRBJ1-1; D is possibly TRBD1 (5 bases). Germline-derived CDR1 and CDR2 are SGHKS and YYEKEE (reference sequence). This CDR3 has 13 residues. V was pared by 2 bases and J by 10 bases, with 15 bases between.

This rearrangement joins TRBV3-1 (or the pseudogene TRBV3-2) to TRBJ2-1, with 8 bases lining up with TRBD2. Trimming removed 6 bases from V and 5 bases from J; junction bases left unmatched: 6. This CDR3 has 14 residues. The germline gives CDR1 LGHDT, CDR2 YNNKEL (reference sequence). CDR3 sequence: CASSLGLANNEQFF. In DNA form, the CDR3 reads TGTGCCAGCAGTCTCGGACTAGCAAACAATGAGCAGTTCTTC.